Detailed here is one T cell receptor beta chain. The target antigen is unknown. Construction of TCR beta libraries was performed using quantitative 5'-RACE with molecular barcodes. TCRdb re-called the 5' RACE reads through MiXCR, storing one row per CDR3 protein. The table lists 300,000 to 400,000 distinct CDR3 sequences, roughly 20% of them singletons. V lost 0 bases, J lost 3 bases, and 1 base stayed unmatched. The CDR3 sequence is 14 residues long. Germline-derived CDR1 and CDR2 are ENHRY and SYGVKD. These data are taken from a study of CD8 T cells in ankylosing spondylitis. Findings and caveats of the study: A TCR beta motif of eight highly homologous variants appeared characteristic of ankylosing spondylitis blood.

The sequenced material came from blood, either unsorted or a sorted T cell fraction (not recorded which). The genes are TRBV10-3 and TRBJ1-2, with 7 bases lining up with TRBD1. The clonotype comes from a male donor with ankylosing spondylitis or in good health (not recorded which). The CDR3 DNA is TGTGCCATCAGTGAGTCAGGGACAGACTATGGCTACACCTTC. Amino acid sequence: CAISESGTDYGYTF.